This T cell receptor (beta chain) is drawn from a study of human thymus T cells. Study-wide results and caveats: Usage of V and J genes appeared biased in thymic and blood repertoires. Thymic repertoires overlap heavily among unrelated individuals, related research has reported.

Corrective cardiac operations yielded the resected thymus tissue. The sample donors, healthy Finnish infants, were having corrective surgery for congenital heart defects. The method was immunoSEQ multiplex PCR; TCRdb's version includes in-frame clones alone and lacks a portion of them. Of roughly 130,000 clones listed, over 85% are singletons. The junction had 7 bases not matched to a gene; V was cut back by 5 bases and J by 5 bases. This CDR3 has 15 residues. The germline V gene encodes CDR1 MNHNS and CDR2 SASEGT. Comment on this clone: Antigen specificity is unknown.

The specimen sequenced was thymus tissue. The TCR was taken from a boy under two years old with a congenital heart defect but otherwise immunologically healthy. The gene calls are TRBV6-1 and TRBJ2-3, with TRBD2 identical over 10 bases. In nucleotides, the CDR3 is TGTGCCAGCAGTCCCAGCGGGGGGGCTATAGATACGCAGTATTTT. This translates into CASSPSGGAIDTQYF.